Here is one TCR beta chain with its context. The CDR3 runs 15 residues. V lost 4 bases to trimming and J lost 2 bases; unmatched junction nucleotides: 4. Per the germline V gene, CDR1 is MNHEY and CDR2 is SMNVEV (reference sequence). TCRdb used MiXCR to reprocess the RT-PCR reads, holding one entry per CDR3 protein. The profile shows hundreds of thousands of distinct CDR3 sequences, 11% to 15% of them singletons. This receptor was taken from a female donor in good health, serving as a healthy control. The rearrangement joins TRBV27 to TRBJ2-5, with 10 bases fitting TRBD2. The material sequenced was memory CD4+ T cells from blood. The CDR3 DNA reads as TGTGCCAGCAGTTACCTAGCGGGAGCACAAGAGACCCAGTACTTC. It translates to CASSYLAGAQETQYF.